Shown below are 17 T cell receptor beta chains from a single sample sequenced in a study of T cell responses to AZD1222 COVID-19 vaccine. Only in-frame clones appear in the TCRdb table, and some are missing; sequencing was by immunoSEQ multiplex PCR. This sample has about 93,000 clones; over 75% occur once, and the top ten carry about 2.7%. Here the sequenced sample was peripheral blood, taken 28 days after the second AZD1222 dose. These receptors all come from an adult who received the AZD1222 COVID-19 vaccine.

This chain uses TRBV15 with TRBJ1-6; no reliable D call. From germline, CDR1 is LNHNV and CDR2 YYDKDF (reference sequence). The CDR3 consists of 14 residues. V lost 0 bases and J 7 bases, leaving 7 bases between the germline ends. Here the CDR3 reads CATSRDWRNSPLHF. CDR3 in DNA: TGTGCCACCAGCAGAGATTGGAGAAATTCACCCCTCCACTTT.

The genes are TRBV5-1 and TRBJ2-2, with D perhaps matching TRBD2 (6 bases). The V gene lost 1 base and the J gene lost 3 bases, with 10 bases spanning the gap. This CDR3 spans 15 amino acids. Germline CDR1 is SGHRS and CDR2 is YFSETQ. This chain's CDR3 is CASSLSTGDTGELFF. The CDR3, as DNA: TGCGCCAGCAGCTTGTCAACGGGAGACACCGGGGAGCTGTTTTTT.

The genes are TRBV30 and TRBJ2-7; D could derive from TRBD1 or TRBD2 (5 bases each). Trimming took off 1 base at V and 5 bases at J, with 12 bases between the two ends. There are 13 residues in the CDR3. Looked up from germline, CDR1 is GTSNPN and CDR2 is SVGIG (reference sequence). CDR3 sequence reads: CAWSAPPGHEQYF. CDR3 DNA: TGTGCCTGGAGTGCCCCACCGGGGCACGAGCAGTACTTC.

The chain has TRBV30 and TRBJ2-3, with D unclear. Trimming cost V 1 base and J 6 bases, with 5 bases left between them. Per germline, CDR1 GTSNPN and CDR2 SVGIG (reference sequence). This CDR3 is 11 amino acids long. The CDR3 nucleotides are TGTGCCTGGAGTGAAAGGGATACGCAGTATTTT. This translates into CAWSERDTQYF. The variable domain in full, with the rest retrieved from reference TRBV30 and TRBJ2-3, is SQTIHQWPATLVQPVGSPLSLECTVEGTSNPNLYWYRQAAGRGLQLLFYSVGIGQISSEVPQNLSASRPQDRQFILSSKKLLLSDSGFYLCAWSERDTQYFGPGTRLTVL.

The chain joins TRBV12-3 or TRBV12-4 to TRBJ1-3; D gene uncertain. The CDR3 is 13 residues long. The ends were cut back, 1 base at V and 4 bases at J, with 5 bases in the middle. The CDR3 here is CASSLVEGNTIYF. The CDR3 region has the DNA TGTGCCAGCAGTTTAGTGGAAGGAAACACCATATATTTT.

CDR3 sequence (DNA): TGTGCCAGCAGCGTAGGGGAGGGACAGGTGCATTCACCCCTCCACTTT. As protein: CASSVGEGQVHSPLHF. V and J are TRBV9 and TRBJ1-6, with 8 positions matching TRBD1. Germline-derived CDR1 and CDR2 are SGDLS and YYNGEE. J gave up 8 bases and V 0 bases, and 7 bases lay outside the gene matches. The length of the CDR3 is 16 residues.

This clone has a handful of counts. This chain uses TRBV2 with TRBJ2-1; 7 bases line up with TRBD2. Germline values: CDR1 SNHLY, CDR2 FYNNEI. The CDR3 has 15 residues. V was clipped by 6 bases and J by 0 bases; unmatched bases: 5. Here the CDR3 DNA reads TGTGCCAGCAGCCCACTAGCGAACTCCTACAATGAGCAGTTCTTC. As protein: CASSPLANSYNEQFF.

DNA for the CDR3: TGTGCTAGTGGTTTGGGAACAGGAGTTGAAAAACTGTTTTTT. Translation: CASGLGTGVEKLFF. The rearrangement links TRBV12-5 to TRBJ1-4, with a weak D call TRBD1 (5 bases). V was trimmed by 1 base and J by 7 bases, leaving 10 bases between them. This CDR3 spans 14 amino acids. Germline V gene sequence: CDR1 LGHNT, CDR2 FRNRAP.

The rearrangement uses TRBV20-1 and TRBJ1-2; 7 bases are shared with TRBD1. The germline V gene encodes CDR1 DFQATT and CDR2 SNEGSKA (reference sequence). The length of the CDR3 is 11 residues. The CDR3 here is CRSTGNYGYTF. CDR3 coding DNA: TGCAGATCGACAGGGAACTATGGCTACACCTTC.

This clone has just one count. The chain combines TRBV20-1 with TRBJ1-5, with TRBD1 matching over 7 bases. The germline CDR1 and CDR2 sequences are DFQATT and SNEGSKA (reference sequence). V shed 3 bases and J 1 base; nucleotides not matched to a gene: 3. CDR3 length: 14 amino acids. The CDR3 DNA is TGCAGTGCTAGTGAGACAGGGAGCAATCAGCCCCAGCATTTT. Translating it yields CSASETGSNQPQHF.

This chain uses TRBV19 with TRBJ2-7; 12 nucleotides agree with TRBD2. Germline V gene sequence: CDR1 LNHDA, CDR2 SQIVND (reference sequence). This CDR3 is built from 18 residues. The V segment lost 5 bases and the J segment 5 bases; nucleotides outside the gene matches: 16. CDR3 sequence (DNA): TGTGCCAGTAGTGGTATCCCTAGCGGGAGGGCGTTCCGGGACGAGCAGTACTTC. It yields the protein CASSGIPSGRAFRDEQYF. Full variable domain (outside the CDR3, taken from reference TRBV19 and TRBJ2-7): DGGITQSPKYLFRKEGQNVTLSCEQNLNHDAMYWYRQDPGQGLRLIYYSQIVNDFQKGDIAEGYSVSREKKESFPLTVTSAQKNPTAFYLCASSGIPSGRAFRDEQYFGPGTRLTVT.

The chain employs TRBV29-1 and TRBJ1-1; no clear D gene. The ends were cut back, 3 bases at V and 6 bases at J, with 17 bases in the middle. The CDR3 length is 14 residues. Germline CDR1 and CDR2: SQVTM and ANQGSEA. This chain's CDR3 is CSVEGPRIGAEAFF. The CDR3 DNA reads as TGCAGCGTTGAGGGTCCGCGGATAGGTGCTGAAGCTTTCTTT.

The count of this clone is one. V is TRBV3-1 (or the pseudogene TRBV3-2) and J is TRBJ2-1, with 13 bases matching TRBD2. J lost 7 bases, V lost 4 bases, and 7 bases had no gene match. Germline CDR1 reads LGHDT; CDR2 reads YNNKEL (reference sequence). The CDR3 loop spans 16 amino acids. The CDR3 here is CASSPQVGLAGNEQFF. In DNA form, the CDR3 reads TGTGCCAGCAGCCCTCAGGTGGGACTAGCGGGGAATGAGCAGTTCTTC.

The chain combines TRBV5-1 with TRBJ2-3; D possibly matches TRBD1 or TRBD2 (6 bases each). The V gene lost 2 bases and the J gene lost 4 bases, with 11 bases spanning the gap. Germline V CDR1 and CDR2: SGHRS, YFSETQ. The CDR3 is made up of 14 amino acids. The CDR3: CASSLGGSPDTQYF. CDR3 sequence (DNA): TGCGCCAGCAGCTTAGGGGGGAGCCCAGATACGCAGTATTTT.

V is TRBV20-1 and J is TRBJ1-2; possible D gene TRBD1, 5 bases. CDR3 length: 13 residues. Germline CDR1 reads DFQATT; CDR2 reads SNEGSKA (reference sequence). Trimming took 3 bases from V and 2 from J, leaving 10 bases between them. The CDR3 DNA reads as TGCAGTGCTAGTCCAGGGCCCAACTATGGCTACACCTTC. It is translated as CSASPGPNYGYTF.

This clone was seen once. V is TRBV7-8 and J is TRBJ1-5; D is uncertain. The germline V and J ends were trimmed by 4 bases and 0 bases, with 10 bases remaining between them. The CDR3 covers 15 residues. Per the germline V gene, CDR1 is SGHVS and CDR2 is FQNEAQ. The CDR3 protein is CASSSGQYSNQPQHF. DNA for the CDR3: TGTGCCAGCAGCTCGGGCCAGTATAGCAATCAGCCCCAGCATTTT.

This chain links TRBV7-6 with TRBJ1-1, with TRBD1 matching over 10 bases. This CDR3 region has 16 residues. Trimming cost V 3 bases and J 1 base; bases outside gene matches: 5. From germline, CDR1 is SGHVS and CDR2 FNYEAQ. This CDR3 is CASSFRDRGTNTEAFF. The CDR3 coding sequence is TGTGCCAGCAGCTTCCGGGACAGGGGTACGAACACTGAAGCTTTCTTT.